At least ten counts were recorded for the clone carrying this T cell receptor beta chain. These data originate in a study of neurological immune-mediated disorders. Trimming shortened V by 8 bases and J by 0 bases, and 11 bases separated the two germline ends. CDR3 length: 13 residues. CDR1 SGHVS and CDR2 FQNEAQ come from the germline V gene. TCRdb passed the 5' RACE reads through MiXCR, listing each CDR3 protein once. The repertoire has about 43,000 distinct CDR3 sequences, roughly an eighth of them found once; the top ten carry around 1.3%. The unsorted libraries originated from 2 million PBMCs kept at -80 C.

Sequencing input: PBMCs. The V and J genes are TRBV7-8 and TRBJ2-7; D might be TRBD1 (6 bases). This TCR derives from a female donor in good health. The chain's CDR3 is CASSDRSSYEQYF. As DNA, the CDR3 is TGTGCCAGCTCCGACAGGAGCTCCTACGAGCAGTACTTC.